Below, 3 T cell receptor beta chains from the same sample are listed, as sequenced in a study of CD4 T cells in relation to SARS-CoV-2 and coronaviruses. Unexposed donor CD4+ T cells date from 2011-2018, before the COVID-19 pandemic. After less than 11 days of culture, CD4+ T cells were isolated. Clones were read by immunoSEQ multiplex PCR, and TCRdb kept only the in-frame ones, dropping some. This table has more than 20,000 clones, 74% appearing once. Antigen specificity for these receptors is unknown. Sample: CD4+ T cells from PBMCs, cultured in vitro. Source of these receptors: a human donor in good health.

The genes are TRBV9 and TRBJ1-5, with a possible D match to TRBD1 (5 bases). CDR1 SGDLS and CDR2 YYNGEE come from the germline V gene. The CDR3 is 16 amino acids. The V gene lost 3 bases and the J gene lost 4 bases, with 17 bases spanning the gap. In DNA, the CDR3 is TGTGCCAGCAGCGCGGGAATCGGGGGGGGAAATCAGCCCCAGCATTTT. This sequence encodes CASSAGIGGGNQPQHF.

The chain employs TRBV19 and TRBJ2-1; a possible D gene is TRBD2 (5 bases). The CDR3 runs to 13 residues. Trimming cost V 4 bases and J 10 bases, with 14 bases left between them. Germline V CDR1 and CDR2: LNHDA, SQIVND (reference sequence). The CDR3 nucleotides read TGTGCCAGTAGTAAGACTACATCGCGGGAGCAGTTCTTC. Amino acid sequence: CASSKTTSREQFF.

This sequence joins TRBV30 and TRBJ1-4; 11 bases line up with TRBD1. Unmatched junction bases numbered 10, after V lost 4 bases and J lost 0 bases. Germline-derived CDR1 and CDR2 are GTSNPN and SVGIG (reference sequence). The CDR3 has 18 residues. The CDR3 region has the DNA TGTGCCTGGAAAGGAGCCGGGACAGGGGGTGCAACTAATGAAAAACTGTTTTTT. Protein sequence: CAWKGAGTGGATNEKLFF.